The 2 T cell receptor beta chains below all came from one sample that was sequenced in a study of T cell responses to AZD1222 COVID-19 vaccine. The repertoire was sequenced with immunoSEQ multiplex PCR; TCRdb's copy has only in-frame clones and lacks some. Here the sample spans 110,000 to 150,000 clones, about 89% being singletons. The starting material was peripheral blood, obtained on day 0 of AZD1222 vaccination. The receptors shown here come from an adult in good health.

The chain is built from TRBV3-1 (or the pseudogene TRBV3-2) and TRBJ1-4; no reliable D call. The V end was cut by 3 bases, the J end by 5 bases, with 13 bases between. This CDR3 is 15 amino acids long. In germline, CDR1 is LGHDT, CDR2 YNNKEL (reference sequence). The DNA for the CDR3 is TGTGCCAGCAGCCAGGCCCGGGAAAAAAATGAAAAACTGTTTTTT. The encoded protein is CASSQAREKNEKLFF.

The CDR3 reads CASSYSIGGSGELFF. CDR3 in DNA: TGTGCCAGCAGTTACTCGATTGGGGGAAGCGGGGAGCTGTTTTTT. The V and J genes are TRBV6-5 and TRBJ2-2; D could derive from TRBD1 or TRBD2 (5 bases each). Germline V gene lookup returns CDR1 MNHEY and CDR2 SVGAGI. The CDR3 runs 15 residues. The V end was cut by 0 bases, the J end by 7 bases, with 12 bases between.